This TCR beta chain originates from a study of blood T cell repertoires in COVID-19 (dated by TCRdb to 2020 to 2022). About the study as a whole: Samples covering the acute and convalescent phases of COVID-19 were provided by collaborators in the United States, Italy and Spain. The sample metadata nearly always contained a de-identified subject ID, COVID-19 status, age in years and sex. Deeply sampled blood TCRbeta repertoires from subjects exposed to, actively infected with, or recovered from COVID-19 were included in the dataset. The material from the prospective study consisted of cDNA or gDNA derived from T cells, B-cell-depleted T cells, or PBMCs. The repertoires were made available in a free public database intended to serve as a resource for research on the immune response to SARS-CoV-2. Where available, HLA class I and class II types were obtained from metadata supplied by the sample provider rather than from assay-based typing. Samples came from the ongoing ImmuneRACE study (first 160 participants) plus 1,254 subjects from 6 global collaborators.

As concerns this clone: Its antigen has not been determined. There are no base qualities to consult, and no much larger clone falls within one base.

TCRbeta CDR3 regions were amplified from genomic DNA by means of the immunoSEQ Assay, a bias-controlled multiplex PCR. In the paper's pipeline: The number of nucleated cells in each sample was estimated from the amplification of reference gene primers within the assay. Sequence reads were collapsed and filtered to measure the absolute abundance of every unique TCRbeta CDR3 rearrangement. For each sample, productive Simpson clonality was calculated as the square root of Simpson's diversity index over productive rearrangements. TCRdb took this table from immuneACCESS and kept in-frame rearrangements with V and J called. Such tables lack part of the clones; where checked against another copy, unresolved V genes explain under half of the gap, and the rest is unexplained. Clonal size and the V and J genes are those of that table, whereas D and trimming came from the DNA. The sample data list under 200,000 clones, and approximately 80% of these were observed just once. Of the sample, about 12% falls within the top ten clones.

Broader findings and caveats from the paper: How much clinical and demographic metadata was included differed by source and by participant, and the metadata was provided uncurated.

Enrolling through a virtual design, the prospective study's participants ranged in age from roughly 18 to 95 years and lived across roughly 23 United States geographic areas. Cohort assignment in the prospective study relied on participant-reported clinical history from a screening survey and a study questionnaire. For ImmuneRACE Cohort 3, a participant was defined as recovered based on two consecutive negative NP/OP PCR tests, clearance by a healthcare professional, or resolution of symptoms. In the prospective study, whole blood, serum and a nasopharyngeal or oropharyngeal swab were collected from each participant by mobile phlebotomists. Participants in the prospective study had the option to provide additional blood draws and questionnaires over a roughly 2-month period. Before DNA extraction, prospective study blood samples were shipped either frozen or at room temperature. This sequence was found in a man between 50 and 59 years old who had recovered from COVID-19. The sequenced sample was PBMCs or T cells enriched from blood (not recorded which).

The CDR3 protein sequence reads: CASSMAHAGGGQEKLFF. DNA sequence: TGTGCCAGTAGTATGGCCCATGCGGGGGGTGGGCAGGAAAAACTGTTTTTT. The sequence joins TRBV19 to TRBJ1-4; TRBD1 could be the D gene, as 5 bases match. The CDR3 holds 17 amino acids from the cysteine to the phenylalanine. Only CDR3 DNA is held: 51 bases, read in frame from base 1. The V end loses 3 bases and the J end loses 8 bases, and a stretch of 22 bases separates them. CDR1 LNHDA and CDR2 SQIVND are derived from the germline V gene (reference sequence).